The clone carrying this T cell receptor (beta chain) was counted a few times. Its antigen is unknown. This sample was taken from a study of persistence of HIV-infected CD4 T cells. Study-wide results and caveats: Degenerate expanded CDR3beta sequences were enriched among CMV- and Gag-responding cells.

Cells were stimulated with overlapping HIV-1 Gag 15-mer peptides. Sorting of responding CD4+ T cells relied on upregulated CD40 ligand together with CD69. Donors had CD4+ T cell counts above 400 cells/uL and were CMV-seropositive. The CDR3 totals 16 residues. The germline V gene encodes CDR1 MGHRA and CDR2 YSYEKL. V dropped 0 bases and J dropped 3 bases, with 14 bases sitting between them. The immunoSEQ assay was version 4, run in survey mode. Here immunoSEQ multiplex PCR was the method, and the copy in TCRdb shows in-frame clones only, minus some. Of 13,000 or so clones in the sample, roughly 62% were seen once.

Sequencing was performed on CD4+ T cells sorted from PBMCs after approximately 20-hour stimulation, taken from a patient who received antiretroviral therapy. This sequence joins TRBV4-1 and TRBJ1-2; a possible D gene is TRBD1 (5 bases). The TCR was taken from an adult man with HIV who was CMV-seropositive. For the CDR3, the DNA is TGCGCCAGCAGCCAAGATCGAATGCTGGGGCACTATGGCTACACCTTC. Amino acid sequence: CASSQDRMLGHYGYTF.